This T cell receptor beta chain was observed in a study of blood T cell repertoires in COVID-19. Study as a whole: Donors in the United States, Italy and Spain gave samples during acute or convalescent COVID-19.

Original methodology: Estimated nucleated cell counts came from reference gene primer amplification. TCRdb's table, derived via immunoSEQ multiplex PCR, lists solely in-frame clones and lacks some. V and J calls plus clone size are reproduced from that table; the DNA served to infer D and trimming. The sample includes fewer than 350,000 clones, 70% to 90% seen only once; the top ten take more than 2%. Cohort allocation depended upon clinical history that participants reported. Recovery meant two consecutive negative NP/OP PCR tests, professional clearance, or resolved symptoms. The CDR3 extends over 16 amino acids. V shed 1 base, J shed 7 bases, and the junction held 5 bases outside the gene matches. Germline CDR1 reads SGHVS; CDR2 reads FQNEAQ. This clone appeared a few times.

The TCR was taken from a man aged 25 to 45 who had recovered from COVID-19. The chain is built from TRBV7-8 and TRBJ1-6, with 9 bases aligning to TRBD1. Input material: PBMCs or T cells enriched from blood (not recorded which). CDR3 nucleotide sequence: TGTGCCAGCAGCTTAGGACAGGGGGTAGGAAATTCACCCCTCCACTTT. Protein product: CASSLGQGVGNSPLHF.